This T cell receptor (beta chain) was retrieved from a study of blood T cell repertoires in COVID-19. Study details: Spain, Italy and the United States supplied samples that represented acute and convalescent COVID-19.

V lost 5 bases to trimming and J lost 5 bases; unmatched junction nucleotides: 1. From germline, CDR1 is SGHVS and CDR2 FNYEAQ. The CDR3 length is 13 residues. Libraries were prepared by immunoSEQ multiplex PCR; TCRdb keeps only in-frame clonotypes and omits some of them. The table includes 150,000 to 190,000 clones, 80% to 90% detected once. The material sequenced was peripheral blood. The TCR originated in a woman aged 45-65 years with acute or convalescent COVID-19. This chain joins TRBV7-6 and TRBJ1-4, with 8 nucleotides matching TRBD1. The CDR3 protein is CASSRDRNEKLFF. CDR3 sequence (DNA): TGTGCCAGCAGCCGGGACAGGAATGAAAAACTGTTTTTT.